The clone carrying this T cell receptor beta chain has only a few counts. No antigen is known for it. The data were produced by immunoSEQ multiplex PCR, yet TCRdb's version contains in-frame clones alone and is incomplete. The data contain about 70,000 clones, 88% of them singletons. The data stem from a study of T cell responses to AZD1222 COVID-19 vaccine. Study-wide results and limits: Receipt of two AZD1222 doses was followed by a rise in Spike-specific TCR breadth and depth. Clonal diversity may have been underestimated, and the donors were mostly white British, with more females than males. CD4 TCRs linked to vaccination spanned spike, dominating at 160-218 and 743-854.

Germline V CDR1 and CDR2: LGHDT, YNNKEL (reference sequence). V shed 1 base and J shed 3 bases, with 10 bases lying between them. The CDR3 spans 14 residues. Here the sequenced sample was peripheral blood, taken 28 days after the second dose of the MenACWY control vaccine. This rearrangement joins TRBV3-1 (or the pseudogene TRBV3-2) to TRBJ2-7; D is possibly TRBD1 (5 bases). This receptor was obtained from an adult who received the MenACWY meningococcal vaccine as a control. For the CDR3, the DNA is TGTGCCAGCAGCCAAGGGGGCAACCTCTACGAGCAGTACTTC. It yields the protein CASSQGGNLYEQYF.